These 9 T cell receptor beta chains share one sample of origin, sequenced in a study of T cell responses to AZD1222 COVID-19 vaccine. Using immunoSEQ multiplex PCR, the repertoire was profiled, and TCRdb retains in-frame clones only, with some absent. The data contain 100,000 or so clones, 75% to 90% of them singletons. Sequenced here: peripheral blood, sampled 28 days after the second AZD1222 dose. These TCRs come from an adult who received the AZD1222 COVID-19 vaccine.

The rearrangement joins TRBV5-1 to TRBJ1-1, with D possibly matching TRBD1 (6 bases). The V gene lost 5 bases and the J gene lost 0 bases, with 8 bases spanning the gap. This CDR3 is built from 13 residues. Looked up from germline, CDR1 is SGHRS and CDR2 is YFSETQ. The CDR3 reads CASSGQLNTEAFF. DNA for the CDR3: TGCGCCAGCAGTGGACAGCTGAACACTGAAGCTTTCTTT.

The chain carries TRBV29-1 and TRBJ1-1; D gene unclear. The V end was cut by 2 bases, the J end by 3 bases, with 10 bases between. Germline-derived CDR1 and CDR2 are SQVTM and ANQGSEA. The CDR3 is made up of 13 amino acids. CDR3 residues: CSVESFQYTEAFF. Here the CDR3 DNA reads TGCAGCGTTGAAAGTTTTCAGTACACTGAAGCTTTCTTT.

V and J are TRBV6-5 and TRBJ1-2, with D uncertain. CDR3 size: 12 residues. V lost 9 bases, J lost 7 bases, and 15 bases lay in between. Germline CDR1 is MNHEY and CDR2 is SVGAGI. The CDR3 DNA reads TGTGCCAGGGGGAACTCGCGCGGTGGCTACACCTTC. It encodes CARGNSRGGYTF.

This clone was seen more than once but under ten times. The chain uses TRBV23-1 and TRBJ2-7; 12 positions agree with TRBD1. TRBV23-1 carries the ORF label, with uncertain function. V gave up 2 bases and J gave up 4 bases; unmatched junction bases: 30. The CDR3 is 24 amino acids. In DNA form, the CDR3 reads TGCGCCAGCAGTCAAGCCGGGACAGGGGGCGGGTTTTTCGTACGATTGTTCCTTGGTTACGAGCAGTACTTC. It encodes CASSQAGTGGGFFVRLFLGYEQYF.

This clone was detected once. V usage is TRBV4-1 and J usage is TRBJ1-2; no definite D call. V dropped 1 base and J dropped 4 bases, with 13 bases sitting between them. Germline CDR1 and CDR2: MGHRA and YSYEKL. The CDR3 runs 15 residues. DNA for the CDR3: TGCGCCAGCAGCCAAGTGCTCTCGGGCTCCTATGGCTACACCTTC. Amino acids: CASSQVLSGSYGYTF.

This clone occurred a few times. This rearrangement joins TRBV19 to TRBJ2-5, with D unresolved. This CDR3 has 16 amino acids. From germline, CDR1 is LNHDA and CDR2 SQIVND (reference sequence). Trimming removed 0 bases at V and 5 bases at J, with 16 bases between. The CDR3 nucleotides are TGTGCCAGTAGTATAGATCCGGCAAGCCGGCTGGAGACCCAGTACTTC. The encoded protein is CASSIDPASRLETQYF.

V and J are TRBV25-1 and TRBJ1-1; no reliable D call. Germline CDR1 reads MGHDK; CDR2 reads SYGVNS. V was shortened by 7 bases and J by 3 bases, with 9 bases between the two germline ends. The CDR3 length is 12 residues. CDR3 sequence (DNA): TGTGCCAGCACTGGACTCTACACTGAAGCTTTCTTT. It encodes CASTGLYTEAFF.

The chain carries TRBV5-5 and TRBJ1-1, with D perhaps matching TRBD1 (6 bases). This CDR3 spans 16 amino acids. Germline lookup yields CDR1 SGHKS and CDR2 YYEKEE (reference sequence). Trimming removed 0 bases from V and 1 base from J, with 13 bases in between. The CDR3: CASSLVRGAGNTEAFF. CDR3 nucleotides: TGTGCCAGCAGCTTGGTCCGGGGGGCCGGGAACACTGAAGCTTTCTTT. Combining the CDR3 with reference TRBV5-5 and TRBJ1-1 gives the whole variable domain DAGVTQSPTHLIKTRGQQVTLRCSPISGHKSVSWYQQVLGQGPQFIFQYYEKEERGRGNFPDRFSARQFPNYSSELNVNALLLGDSALYLCASSLVRGAGNTEAFFGQGTRLTVV.

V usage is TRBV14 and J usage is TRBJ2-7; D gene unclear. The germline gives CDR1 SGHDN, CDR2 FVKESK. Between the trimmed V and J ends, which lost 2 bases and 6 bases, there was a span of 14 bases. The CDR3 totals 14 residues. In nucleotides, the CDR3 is TGTGCCAGCAGCCAACGTCCTGACTCTTTCGAGCAGTACTTC. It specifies CASSQRPDSFEQYF.